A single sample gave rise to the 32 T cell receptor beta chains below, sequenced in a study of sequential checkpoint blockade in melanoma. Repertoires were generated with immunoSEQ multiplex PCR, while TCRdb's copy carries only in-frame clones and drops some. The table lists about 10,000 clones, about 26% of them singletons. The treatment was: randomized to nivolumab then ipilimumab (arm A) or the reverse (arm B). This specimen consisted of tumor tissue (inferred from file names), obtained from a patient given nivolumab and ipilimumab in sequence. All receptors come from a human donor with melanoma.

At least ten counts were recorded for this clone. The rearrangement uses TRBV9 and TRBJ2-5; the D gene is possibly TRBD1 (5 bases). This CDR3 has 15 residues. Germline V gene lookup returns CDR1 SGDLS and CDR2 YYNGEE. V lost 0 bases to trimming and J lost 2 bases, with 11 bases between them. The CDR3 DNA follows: TGTGCCAGCAGCGTAGGGACACTTGTACAAGAGACCCAGTACTTC. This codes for CASSVGTLVQETQYF.

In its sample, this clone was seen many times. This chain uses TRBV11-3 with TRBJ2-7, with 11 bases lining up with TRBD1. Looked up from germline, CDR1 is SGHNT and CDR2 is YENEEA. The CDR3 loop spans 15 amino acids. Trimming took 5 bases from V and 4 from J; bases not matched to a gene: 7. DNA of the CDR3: TGTGCCAGCAGCGGAGGACAGGGGGCAGATTACGAGCAGTACTTC. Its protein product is CASSGGQGADYEQYF.

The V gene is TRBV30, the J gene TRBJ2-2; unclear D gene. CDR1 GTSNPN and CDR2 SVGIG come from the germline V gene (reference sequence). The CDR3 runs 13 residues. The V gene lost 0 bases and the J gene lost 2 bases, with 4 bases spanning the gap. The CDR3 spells CAWSVGNTGELFF. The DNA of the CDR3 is TGTGCCTGGAGTGTAGGTAACACCGGGGAGCTGTTTTTT.

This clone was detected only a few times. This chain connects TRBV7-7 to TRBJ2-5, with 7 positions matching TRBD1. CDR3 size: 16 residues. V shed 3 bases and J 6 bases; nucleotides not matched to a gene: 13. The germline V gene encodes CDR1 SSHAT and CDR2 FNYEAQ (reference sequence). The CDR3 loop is CASSFTRGQAAKTQYF. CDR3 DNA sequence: TGTGCCAGCAGCTTCACCCGAGGACAGGCTGCGAAGACCCAGTACTTC.

CDR3 region: CASSYSPDGLGETQYF. CDR3 DNA sequence: TGTGCCAGCAGTTACTCCCCGGATGGTCTGGGAGAGACCCAGTACTTC. The chain has TRBV6-8 and TRBJ2-5; D is undetermined. The V end lost 0 bases, the J end lost 4 bases, and 15 bases lay between the germline ends. This CDR3 is built from 16 residues. Per germline, CDR1 MNHGY and CDR2 SAAAGT.

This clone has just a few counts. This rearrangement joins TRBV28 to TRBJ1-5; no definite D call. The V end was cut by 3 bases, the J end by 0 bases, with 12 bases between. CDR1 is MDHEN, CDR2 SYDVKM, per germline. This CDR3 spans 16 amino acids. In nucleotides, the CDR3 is TGTGCCAGCAGTTTTGGCATCGGGAGTAGCAATCAGCCCCAGCATTTT. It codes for CASSFGIGSSNQPQHF. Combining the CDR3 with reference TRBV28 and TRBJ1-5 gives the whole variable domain DVKVTQSSRYLVKRTGEKVFLECVQDMDHENMFWYRQDPGLGLRLIYFSYDVKMKEKGDIPEGYSVSREKKERFSLILESASTNQTSMYLCASSFGIGSSNQPQHFGDGTRLSIL.

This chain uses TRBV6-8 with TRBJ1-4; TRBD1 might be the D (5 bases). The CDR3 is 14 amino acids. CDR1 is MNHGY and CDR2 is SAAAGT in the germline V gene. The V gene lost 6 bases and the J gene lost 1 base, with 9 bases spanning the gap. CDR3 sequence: CASSLDRTNEKLFF. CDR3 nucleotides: TGTGCCAGCAGCCTCGACAGAACTAATGAAAAACTGTTTTTT.

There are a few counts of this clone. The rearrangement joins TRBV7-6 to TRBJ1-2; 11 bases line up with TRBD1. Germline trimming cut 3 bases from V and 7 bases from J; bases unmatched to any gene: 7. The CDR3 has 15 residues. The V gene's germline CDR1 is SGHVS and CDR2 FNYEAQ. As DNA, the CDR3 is TGTGCCAGCAGCTTGACAAGGGACAGGGGGACTGGCTACACCTTC. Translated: CASSLTRDRGTGYTF.

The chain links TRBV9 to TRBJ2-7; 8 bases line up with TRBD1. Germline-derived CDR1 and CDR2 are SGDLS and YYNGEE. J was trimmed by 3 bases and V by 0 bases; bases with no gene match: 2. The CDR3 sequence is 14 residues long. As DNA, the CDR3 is TGTGCCAGCAGCGTAGCAGGGGGCGTCTACGAGCAGTACTTC. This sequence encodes CASSVAGGVYEQYF.

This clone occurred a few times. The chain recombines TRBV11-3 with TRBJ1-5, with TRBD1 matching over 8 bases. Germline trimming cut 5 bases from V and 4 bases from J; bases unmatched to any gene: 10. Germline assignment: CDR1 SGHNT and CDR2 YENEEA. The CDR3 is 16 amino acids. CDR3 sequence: CASSRMDREINQPQHF. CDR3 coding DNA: TGTGCCAGCAGCAGAATGGACAGGGAGATTAATCAGCCCCAGCATTTT.

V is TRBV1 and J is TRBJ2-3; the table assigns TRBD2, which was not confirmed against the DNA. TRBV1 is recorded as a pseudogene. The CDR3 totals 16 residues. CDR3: CASSRTAGADSDTQYF. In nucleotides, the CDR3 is TGCGCCAGCAGTCGAACGGCGGGGGCGGACAGCGATACGCAGTATTTT.

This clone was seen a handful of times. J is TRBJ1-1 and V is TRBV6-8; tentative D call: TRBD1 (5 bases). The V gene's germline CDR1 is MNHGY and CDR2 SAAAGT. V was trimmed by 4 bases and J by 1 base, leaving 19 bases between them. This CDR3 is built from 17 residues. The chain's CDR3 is CASSLGGLFGGNTEAFF. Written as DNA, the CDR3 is TGTGCCAGCAGTTTGGGCGGACTCTTCGGGGGGAACACTGAAGCTTTCTTT.

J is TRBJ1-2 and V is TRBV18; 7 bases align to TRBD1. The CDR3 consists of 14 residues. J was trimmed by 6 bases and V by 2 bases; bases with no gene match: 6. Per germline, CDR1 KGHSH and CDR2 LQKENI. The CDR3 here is CASSPVQGEDGYTF. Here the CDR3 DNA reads TGTGCCAGCTCACCAGTTCAGGGGGAGGATGGCTACACCTTC.

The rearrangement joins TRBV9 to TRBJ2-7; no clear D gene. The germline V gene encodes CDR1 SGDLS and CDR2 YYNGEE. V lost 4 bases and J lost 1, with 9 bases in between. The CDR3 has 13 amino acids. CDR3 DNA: TGTGCCAGCAGCCCCGACCTATCCTACGAGCAGTACTTC. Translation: CASSPDLSYEQYF.

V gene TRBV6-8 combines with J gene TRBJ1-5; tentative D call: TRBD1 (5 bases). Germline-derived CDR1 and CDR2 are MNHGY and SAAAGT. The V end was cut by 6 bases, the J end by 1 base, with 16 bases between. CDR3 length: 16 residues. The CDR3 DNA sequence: TGTGCCAGCAGCGGGGGGGGACCATGGAGCAATCAGCCCCAGCATTTT. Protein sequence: CASSGGGPWSNQPQHF.

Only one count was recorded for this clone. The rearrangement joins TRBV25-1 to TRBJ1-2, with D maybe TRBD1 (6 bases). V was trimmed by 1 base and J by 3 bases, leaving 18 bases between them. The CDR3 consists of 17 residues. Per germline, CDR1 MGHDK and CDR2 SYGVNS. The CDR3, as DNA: TGTGCCAGCAGTGAATCCCCGCCCGGGGGCGCGTACTATGGCTACACCTTC. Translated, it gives CASSESPPGGAYYGYTF.

The CDR3 DNA sequence: TGTGCCAGCAGCTGGTGGACCCCCGGATCCTTCTTC. Translated, it gives CASSWWTPGSFF. The rearrangement uses TRBV9 and TRBJ2-1; D unresolved. Germline CDR1 reads SGDLS; CDR2 reads YYNGEE. V lost 4 bases to trimming and J lost 16 bases, with 18 bases between them. The CDR3 contains 12 residues.

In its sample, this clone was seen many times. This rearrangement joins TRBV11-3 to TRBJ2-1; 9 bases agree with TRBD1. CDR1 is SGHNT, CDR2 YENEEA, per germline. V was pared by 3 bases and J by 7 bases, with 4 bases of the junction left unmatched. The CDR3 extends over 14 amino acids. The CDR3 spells CASSLWDRVNEQFF. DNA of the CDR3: TGTGCCAGCAGCTTGTGGGACAGGGTGAATGAGCAGTTCTTC.

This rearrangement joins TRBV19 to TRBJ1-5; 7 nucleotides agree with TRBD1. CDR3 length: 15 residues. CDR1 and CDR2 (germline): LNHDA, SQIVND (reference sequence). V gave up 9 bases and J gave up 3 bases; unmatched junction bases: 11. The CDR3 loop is CASHSGTANNQPQHF. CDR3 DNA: TGTGCCAGCCATTCCGGGACAGCGAACAATCAGCCCCAGCATTTT. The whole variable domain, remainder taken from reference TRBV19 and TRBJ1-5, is DGGITQSPKYLFRKEGQNVTLSCEQNLNHDAMYWYRQDPGQGLRLIYYSQIVNDFQKGDIAEGYSVSREKKESFPLTVTSAQKNPTAFYLCASHSGTANNQPQHFGDGTRLSIL.

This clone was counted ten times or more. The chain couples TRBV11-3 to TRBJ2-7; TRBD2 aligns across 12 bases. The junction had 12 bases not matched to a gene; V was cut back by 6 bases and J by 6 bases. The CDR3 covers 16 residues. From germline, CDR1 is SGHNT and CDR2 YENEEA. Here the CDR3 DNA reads TGTGCCAGCAGTCCAGGGAGCACTAGCGGGGGGACCGAGCAGTACTTC. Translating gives CASSPGSTSGGTEQYF.

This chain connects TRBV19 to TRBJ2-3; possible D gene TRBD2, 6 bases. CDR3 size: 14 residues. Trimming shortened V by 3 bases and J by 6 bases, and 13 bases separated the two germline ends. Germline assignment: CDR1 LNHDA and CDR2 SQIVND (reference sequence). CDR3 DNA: TGTGCCAGTAGTATGGGGACCCGGGGGGATACGCAGTATTTT. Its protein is CASSMGTRGDTQYF. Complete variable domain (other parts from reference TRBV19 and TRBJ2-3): DGGITQSPKYLFRKEGQNVTLSCEQNLNHDAMYWYRQDPGQGLRLIYYSQIVNDFQKGDIAEGYSVSREKKESFPLTVTSAQKNPTAFYLCASSMGTRGDTQYFGPGTRLTVL.

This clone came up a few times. The chain's CDR3 is CASSPQHNEQFF. The CDR3 nucleotides are TGTGCCAGCTCACCGCAGCACAATGAGCAGTTCTTC. V is TRBV18 and J is TRBJ2-1; no clear D. The CDR3 sequence is 12 residues long. Germline V gene data show CDR1 as KGHSH and CDR2 as LQKENI. The V end lost 3 bases, the J end lost 5 bases, and 5 bases lay between the germline ends. Looking up the rest from reference TRBV18 and TRBJ2-1 gives the full variable domain: NAGVMQNPRHLVRRRGQEARLRCSPMKGHSHVYWYRQLPEEGLKFMVYLQKENIIDESGMPKERFSAEFPKEGPSILRIQQVVRGDSAAYFCASSPQHNEQFFGPGTRLTVL.

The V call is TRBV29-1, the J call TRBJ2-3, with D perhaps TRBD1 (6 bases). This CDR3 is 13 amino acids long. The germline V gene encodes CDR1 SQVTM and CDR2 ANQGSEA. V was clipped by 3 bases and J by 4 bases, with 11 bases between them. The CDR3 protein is CSVEMTGADTQYF. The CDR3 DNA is TGCAGCGTTGAGATGACAGGTGCAGATACGCAGTATTTT.

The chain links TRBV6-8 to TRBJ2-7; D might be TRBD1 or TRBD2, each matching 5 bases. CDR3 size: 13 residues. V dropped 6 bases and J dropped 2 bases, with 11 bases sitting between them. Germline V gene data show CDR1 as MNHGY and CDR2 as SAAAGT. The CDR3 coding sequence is TGTGCCAGCAGACGGGACGGGACCTACGAGCAGTACTTC. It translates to CASRRDGTYEQYF.

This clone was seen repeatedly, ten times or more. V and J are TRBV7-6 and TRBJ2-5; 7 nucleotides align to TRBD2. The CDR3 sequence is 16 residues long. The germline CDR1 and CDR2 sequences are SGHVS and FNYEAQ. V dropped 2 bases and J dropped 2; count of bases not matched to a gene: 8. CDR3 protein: CASSLTGGGLQETQYF. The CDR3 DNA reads TGTGCCAGCAGCTTAACTGGCGGGGGACTGCAAGAGACCCAGTACTTC.

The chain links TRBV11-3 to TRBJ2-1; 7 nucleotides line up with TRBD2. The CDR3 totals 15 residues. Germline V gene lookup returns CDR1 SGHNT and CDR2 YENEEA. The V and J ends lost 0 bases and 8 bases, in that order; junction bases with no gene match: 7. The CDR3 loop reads CASSLEAAGADEQFF. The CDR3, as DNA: TGTGCCAGCAGCTTAGAAGCGGCGGGAGCGGATGAGCAGTTCTTC.

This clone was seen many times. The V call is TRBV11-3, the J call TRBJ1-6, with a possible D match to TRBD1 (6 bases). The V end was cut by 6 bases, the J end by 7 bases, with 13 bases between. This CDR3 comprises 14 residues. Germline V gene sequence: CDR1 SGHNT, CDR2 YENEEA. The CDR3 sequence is CASSPTGFNSPLHF. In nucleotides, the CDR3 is TGTGCCAGCAGTCCGACAGGATTCAATTCACCCCTCCACTTT.

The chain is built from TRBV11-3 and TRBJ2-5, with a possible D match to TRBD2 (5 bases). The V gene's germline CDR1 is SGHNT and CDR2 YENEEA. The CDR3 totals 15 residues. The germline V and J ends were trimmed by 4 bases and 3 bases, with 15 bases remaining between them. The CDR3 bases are TGTGCCAGCAGCTCCTTACGCCGGCGGGAAGAGACCCAGTACTTC. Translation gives CASSSLRRREETQYF.

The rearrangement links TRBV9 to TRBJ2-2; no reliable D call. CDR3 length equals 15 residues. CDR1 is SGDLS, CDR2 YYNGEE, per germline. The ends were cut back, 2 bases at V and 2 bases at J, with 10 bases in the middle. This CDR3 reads CASSVSHSNTGELFF. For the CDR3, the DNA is TGTGCCAGCAGCGTCAGCCACTCTAACACCGGGGAGCTGTTTTTT.

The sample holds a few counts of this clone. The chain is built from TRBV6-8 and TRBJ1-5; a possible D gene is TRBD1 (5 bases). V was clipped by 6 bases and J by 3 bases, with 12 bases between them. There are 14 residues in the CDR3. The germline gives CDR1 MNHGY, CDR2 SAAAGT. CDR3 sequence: CASRHTGFNQPQHF. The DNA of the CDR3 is TGTGCCAGCAGGCATACAGGTTTCAATCAGCCCCAGCATTTT.

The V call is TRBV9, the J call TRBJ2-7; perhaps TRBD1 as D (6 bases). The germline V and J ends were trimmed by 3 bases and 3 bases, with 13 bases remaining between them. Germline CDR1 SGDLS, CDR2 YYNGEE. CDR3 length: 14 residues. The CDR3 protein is CASSAGDLYYEQYF. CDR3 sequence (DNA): TGTGCCAGCAGCGCAGGGGACCTGTACTACGAGCAGTACTTC.

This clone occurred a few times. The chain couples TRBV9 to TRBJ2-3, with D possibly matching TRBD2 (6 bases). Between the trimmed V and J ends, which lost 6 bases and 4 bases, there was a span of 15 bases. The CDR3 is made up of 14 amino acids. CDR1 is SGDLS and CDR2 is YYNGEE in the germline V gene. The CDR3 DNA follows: TGTGCCAGCACGGCGGGGTTGGGCGCAGATACGCAGTATTTT. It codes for CASTAGLGADTQYF.